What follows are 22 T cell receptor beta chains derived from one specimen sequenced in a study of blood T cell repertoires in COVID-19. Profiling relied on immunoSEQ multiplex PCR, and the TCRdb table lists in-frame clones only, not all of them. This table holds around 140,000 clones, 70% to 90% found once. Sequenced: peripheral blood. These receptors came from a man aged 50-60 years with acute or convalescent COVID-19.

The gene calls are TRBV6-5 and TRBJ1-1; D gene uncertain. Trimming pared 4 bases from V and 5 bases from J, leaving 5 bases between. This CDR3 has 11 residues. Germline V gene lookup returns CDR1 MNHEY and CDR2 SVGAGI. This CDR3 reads CASSWRTEAFF. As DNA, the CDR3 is TGTGCCAGCAGTTGGCGGACTGAAGCTTTCTTT.

This CDR3 is CASGAGRSYGYTF. The DNA for the CDR3 is TGTGCCAGCGGGGCGGGGAGAAGCTATGGCTACACCTTC. J is TRBJ1-2 and V is TRBV7-8, with D perhaps TRBD1 (5 bases). The V end lost 8 bases, the J end lost 4 bases, and 14 bases lay between the germline ends. The CDR3 totals 13 residues. CDR1 is SGHVS and CDR2 is FQNEAQ in the germline V gene.

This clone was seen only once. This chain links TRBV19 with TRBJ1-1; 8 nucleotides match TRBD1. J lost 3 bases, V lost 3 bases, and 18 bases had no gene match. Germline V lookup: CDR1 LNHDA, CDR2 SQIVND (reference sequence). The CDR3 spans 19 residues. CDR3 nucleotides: TGTGCCAGTAGTATGGTGGGGACAGGCTCATCAAGTCGGTACACTGAAGCTTTCTTT. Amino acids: CASSMVGTGSSSRYTEAFF.

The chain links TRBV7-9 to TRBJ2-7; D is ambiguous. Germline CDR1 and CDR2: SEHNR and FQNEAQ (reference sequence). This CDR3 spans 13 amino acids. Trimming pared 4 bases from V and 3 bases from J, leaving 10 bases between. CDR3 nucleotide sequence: TGTGCCAGCAGCTCTATAATTCTCTACGAGCAGTACTTC. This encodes CASSSIILYEQYF. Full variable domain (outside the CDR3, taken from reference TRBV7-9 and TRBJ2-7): DTGVSQNPRHKITKRGQNVTFRCDPISEHNRLYWYRQTLGQGPEFLTYFQNEAQLEKSRLLSDRFSAERPKGSFSTLEIQRTEQGDSAMYLCASSSIILYEQYFGPGTRLTVT.

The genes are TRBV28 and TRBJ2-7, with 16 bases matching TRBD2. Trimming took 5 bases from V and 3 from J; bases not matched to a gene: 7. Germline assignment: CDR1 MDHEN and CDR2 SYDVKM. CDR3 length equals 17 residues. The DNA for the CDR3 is TGTGCCAGCAGTCCTCCGGGACTAGCGGGAGGGGTCTACGAGCAGTACTTC. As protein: CASSPPGLAGGVYEQYF. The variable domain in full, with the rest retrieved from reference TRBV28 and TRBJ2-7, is DVKVTQSSRYLVKRTGEKVFLECVQDMDHENMFWYRQDPGLGLRLIYFSYDVKMKEKGDIPEGYSVSREKKERFSLILESASTNQTSMYLCASSPPGLAGGVYEQYFGPGTRLTVT.

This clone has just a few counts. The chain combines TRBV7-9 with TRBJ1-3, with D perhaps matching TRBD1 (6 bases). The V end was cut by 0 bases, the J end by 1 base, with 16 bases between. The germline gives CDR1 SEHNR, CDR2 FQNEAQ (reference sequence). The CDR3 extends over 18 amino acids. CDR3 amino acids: CASSLALTGLGSGNTIYF. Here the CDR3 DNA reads TGTGCCAGCAGCTTAGCGCTTACAGGGTTGGGATCTGGAAACACCATATATTTT.

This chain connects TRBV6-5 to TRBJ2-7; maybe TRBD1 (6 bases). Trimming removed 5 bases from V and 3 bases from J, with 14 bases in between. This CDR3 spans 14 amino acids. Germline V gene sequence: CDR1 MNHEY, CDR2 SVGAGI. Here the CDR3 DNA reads TGTGCCAGCAGTCCAGCAGGGACAAACTACGAGCAGTACTTC. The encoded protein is CASSPAGTNYEQYF.

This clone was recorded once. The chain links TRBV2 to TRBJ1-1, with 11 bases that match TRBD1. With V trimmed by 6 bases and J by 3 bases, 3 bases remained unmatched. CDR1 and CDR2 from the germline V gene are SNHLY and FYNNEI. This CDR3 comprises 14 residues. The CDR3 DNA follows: TGTGCCAGCAGACGGACAGGGGGCGACACTGAAGCTTTCTTT. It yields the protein CASRRTGGDTEAFF.

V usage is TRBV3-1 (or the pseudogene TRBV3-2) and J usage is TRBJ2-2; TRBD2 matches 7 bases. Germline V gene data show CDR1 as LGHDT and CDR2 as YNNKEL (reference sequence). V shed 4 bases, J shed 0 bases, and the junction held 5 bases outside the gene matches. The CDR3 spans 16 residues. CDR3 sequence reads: CASSPPRGANTGELFF. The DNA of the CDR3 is TGTGCCAGCAGCCCGCCCCGGGGGGCGAACACCGGGGAGCTGTTTTTT.

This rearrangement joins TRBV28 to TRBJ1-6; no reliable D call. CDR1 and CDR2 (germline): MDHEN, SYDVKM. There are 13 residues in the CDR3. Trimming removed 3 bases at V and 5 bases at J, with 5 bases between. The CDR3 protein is CASSFTDNSPLHF. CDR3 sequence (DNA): TGTGCCAGCAGTTTTACGGATAATTCACCCCTCCACTTT.

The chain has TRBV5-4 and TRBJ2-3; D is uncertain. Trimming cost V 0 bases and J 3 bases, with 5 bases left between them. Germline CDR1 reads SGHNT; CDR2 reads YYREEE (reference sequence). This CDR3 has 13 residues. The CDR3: CASSLERTDTQYF. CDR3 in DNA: TGTGCCAGCAGCTTGGAGAGGACAGATACGCAGTATTTT.

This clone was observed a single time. The CDR3 DNA follows: TGTGCCAGCAGCCTCGGGACATCAAAGGGGGAGACCCAGTACTTC. Encoded protein: CASSLGTSKGETQYF. V usage is TRBV5-8 and J usage is TRBJ2-5, with D possibly TRBD1 on 6 matching bases. This CDR3 comprises 15 residues. Germline V gene sequence: CDR1 SGHTS, CDR2 YDEGEE. The V gene lost 4 bases and the J gene lost 5 bases, with 18 bases spanning the gap.

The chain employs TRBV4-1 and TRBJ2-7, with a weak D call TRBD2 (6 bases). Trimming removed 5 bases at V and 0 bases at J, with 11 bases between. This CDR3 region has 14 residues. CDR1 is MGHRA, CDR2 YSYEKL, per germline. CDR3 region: CASSYIGSSYEQYF. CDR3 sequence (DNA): TGCGCCAGCAGCTACATCGGGAGCTCCTACGAGCAGTACTTC.

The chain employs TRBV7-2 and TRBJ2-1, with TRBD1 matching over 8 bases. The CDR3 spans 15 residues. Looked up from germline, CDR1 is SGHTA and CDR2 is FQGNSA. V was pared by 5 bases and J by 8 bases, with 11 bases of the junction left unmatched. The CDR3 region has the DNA TGTGCCAGCAGCGGCTACCGACAGGGGTATTATGAGCAGTTCTTC. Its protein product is CASSGYRQGYYEQFF.

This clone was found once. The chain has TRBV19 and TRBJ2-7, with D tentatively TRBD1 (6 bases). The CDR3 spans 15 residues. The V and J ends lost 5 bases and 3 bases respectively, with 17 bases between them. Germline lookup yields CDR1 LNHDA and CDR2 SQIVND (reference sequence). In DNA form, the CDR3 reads TGTGCCAGTAGTGTCGGGACAAGCGACTACTACGAGCAGTACTTC. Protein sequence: CASSVGTSDYYEQYF.

The CDR3 loop reads CASSAGQVGYTF. CDR3 nucleotide sequence: TGCGCCAGCAGCGCGGGTCAGGTTGGCTACACCTTC. The gene calls are TRBV5-1 and TRBJ1-2; no reliable D call. CDR1 is SGHRS, CDR2 YFSETQ, per germline. The CDR3 sequence is 12 residues long. Trimming removed 4 bases from V and 7 bases from J, with 11 bases in between.

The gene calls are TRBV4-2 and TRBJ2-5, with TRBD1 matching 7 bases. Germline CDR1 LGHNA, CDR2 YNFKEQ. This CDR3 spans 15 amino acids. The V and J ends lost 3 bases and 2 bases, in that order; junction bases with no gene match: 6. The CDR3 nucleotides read TGTGCCAGCAGCCAGGGACAGATTCAACAAGAGACCCAGTACTTC. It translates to CASSQGQIQQETQYF.

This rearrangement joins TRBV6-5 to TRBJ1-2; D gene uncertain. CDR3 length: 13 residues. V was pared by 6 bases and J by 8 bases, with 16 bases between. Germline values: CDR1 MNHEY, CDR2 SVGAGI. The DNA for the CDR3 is TGTGCCAGCAGCTCTTCGGTAGCCGGCGGCTACACCTTC. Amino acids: CASSSSVAGGYTF.

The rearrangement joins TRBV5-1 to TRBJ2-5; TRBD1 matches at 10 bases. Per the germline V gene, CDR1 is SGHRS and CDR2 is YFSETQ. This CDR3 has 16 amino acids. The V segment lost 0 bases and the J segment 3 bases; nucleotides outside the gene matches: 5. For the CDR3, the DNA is TGCGCCAGCAGCTTGGAAGGGGGGACAGGGGAAGAGACCCAGTACTTC. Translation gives CASSLEGGTGEETQYF.

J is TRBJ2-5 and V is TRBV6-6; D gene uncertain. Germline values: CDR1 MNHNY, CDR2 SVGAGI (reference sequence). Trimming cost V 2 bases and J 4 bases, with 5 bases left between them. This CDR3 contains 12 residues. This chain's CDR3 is CASSYGSETQYF. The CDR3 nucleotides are TGTGCCAGCAGTTACGGCTCAGAGACCCAGTACTTC.

This CDR3 reads CASSFLGTTTGGYTF. In DNA, the CDR3 is TGTGCCAGCAGTTTCTTAGGGACAACGACGGGGGGCTACACCTTC. The chain combines TRBV6-5 with TRBJ1-2, with D perhaps TRBD1 (6 bases). In germline, CDR1 is MNHEY, CDR2 SVGAGI. Trimming pared 4 bases from V and 8 bases from J, leaving 20 bases between. The length of the CDR3 is 15 residues.

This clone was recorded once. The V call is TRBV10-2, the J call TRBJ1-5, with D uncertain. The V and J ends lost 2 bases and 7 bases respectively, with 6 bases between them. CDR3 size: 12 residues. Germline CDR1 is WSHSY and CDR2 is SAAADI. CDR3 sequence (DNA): TGCGCCAGCAGTGAGGCTAGGCAGCCCCAGCATTTT. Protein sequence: CASSEARQPQHF.